This T cell receptor beta chain was found in a study of T-cell reconstitution after alpha-beta-depleted transplantation in children. From germline, CDR1 is SQVTM and CDR2 ANQGSEA. This CDR3 region has 13 residues. The V end lost 7 bases, the J end lost 5 bases, and 17 bases lay between the germline ends. This clonotype was recorded at least ten times. Unique molecular identifiers were used to barcode this TCRbeta library. Via MiXCR, TCRdb re-called the PCR reads, giving one row per CDR3 protein. The data show a few hundred thousand distinct CDR3 sequences, under 13% seen once. This sample comprised PBMCs from the stem cell graft donor, obtained from the stem cell graft. The sequence was obtained from a human donor who donated a stem cell graft to a child with acute lymphoblastic leukemia. V gene TRBV29-1 combines with J gene TRBJ1-1; D is uncertain. CDR3 in DNA: TGCAGCGCAGAAGCTGAGATCGAGACTGAAGCTTTCTTT. This encodes CSAEAEIETEAFF. The variable domain in full, with the rest retrieved from reference TRBV29-1 and TRBJ1-1, is SAVISQKPSRDICQRGTSLTIQCQVDSQVTMMFWYRQQPGQSLTLIATANQGSEATYESGFVIDKFPISRPNLTFSTLTVSNMSPEDSSIYLCSAEAEIETEAFFGQGTRLTVV.